This paragraph reports one TCR beta chain. Its matching antigen is unknown. The germline CDR1 and CDR2 sequences are KGHDR and SFDVKD. The CDR3 extends over 14 amino acids. The V and J ends lost 4 bases and 7 bases, in that order; junction bases with no gene match: 7. The entry originates in a study of T-cell memory formation after mild COVID-19. TCRdb called the 5' RACE reads again in MiXCR, with one record for every CDR3 protein. The sample has 400,000 to 500,000 distinct CDR3 sequences, over 15% seen once. Study conclusions and caveats: CD4+ contracting clones lay mainly in CM and EM, CD8+ ones in EMRA.

The clonotype comes from an adult woman who had mild COVID-19 (a few samples of this study predate the infection). Cell type and time point are not known. The sample was PBMCs or a T cell subset sorted from them (not recorded which). The chain links TRBV24-1 to TRBJ2-7, with 9 bases matching TRBD1. CDR3 amino acids: CATSDPGQGGEQYF. The CDR3 coding sequence is TGTGCCACCAGTGACCCGGGACAGGGCGGGGAGCAGTACTTC.